This TCR beta chain was identified during a study of control samples from healthy donors and cancer patients. Assay: immunoSEQ multiplex PCR; the TCRdb copy retains only in-frame clones and omits some. This table has 99,000 or so clones, 82% appearing once. Per germline, CDR1 SGHRS and CDR2 YFSETQ. The V end lost 4 bases, the J end lost 9 bases, and 17 bases lay between the germline ends. CDR3 size: 14 residues. The receptor comes from a man in his sixties in good health. The sample consisted of blood. The chain recombines TRBV5-1 with TRBJ2-1; D possibly corresponds to TRBD1 (5 bases). CDR3 in amino acids: CASSQGVQYGEQFF. DNA of the CDR3: TGCGCCAGCAGCCAAGGGGTACAATACGGTGAGCAGTTCTTC.